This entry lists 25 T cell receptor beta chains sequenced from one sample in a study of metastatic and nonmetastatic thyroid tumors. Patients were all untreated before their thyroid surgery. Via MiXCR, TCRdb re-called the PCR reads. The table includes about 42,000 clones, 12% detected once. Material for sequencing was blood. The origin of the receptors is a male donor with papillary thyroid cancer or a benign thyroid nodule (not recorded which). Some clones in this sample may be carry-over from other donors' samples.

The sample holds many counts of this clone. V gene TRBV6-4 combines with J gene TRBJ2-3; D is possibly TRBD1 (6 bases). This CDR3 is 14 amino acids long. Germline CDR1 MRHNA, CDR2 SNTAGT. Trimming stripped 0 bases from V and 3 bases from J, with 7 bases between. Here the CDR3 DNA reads TGTGCCAGCAGTGACTCGGGACAAACAGATACGCAGTATTTT. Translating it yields CASSDSGQTDTQYF.

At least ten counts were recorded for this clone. This CDR3 is CSAHQEEYSYEQYF. The DNA for the CDR3 is TGCAGTGCCCACCAGGAGGAGTACTCCTACGAGCAGTACTTC. The V and J genes are TRBV20-1 and TRBJ2-7, with D possibly TRBD2 on 5 matching bases. The CDR3 sequence is 14 residues long. The V and J ends lost 6 bases and 0 bases respectively, with 15 bases between them. Per germline, CDR1 DFQATT and CDR2 SNEGSKA (reference sequence).

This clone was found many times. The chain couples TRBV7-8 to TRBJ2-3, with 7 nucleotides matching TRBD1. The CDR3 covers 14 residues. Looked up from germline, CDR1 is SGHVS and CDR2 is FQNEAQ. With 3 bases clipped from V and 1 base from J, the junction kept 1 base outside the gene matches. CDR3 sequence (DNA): TGTGCCAGCAGCTTCGACAGGGGCACAGATACGCAGTATTTT. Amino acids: CASSFDRGTDTQYF.

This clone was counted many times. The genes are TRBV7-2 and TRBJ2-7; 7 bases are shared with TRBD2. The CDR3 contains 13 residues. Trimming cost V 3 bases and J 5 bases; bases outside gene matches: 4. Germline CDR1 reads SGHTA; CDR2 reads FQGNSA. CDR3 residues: CASSLAAGDEQYF. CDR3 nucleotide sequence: TGTGCCAGCAGCTTGGCTGCGGGAGACGAGCAGTACTTC. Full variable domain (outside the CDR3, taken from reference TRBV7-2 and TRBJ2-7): GAGVSQSPSNKVTEKGKDVELRCDPISGHTALYWYRQSLGQGLEFLIYFQGNSAPDKSGLPSDRFSAERTGGSVSTLTIQRTQQEDSAVYLCASSLAAGDEQYFGPGTRLTVT.

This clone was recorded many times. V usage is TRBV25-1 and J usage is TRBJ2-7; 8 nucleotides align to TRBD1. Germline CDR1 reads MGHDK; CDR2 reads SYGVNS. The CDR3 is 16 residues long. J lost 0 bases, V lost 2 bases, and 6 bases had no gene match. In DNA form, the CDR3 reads TGTGCCAGCAGTGAAGAGGGCACAGGGGGCTCCTACGAGCAGTACTTC. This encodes CASSEEGTGGSYEQYF.

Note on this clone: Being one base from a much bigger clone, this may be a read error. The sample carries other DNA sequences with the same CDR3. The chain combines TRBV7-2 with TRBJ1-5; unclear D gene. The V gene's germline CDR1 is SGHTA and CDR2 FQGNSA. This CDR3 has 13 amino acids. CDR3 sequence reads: CASSPARNQPQHF. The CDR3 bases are TGTGCCAGCAGTCCGGCCCGCAACCAGCCCCAGCATTTT.

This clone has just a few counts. CDR3: CASSYSMGGSWTEAFF. The CDR3 DNA sequence: TGTGCCAGCAGTTATTCGATGGGAGGTTCTTGGACTGAAGCTTTCTTT. The chain uses TRBV6-2 or TRBV6-3 and TRBJ1-1; no definite D call. Trimming cost V 3 bases and J 5 bases, with 19 bases left between them. CDR3 length equals 16 residues. The germline V gene has CDR1 MNHEY and CDR2 SVGEGT.

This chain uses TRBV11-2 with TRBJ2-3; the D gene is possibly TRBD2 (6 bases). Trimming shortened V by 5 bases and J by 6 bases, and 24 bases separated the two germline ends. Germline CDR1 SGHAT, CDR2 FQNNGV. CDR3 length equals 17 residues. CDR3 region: CASSPHASDGVTDTQYF. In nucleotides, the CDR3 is TGTGCCAGCAGCCCCCACGCTAGCGACGGGGTGACGGATACGCAGTATTTT.

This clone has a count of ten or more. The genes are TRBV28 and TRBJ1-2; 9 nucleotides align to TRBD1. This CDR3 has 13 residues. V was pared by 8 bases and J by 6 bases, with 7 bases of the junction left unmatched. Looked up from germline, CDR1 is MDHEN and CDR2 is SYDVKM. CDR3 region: CASGTQGANGYTF. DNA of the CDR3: TGTGCCAGCGGGACACAGGGGGCTAATGGCTACACCTTC.

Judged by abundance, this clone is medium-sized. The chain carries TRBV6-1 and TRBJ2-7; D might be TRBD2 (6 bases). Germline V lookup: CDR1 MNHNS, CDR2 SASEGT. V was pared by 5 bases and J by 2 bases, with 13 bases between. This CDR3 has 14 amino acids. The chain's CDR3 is CASSWGDGPYEQYF. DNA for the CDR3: TGTGCCAGCAGTTGGGGGGACGGACCCTACGAGCAGTACTTC.

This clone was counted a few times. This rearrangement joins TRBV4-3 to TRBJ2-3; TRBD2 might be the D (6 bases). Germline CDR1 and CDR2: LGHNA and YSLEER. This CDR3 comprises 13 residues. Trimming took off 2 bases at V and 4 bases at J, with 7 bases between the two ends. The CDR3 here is CASSQWRADTQYF. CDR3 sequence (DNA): TGCGCCAGCAGCCAATGGAGGGCAGATACGCAGTATTTT.

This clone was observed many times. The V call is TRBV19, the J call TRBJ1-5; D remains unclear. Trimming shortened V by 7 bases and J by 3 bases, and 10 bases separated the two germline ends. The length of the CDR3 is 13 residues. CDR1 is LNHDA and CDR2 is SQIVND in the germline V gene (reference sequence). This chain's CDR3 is CASNSSPNQPQHF. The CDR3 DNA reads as TGTGCCAGTAATAGCTCACCCAATCAGCCCCAGCATTTT.

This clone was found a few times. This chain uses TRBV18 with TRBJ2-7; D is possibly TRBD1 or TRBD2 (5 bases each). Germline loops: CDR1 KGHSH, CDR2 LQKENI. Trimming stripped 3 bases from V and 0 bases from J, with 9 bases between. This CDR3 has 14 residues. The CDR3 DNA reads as TGTGCCAGCTCACCCCGGGACGGCTCCTACGAGCAGTACTTC. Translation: CASSPRDGSYEQYF.

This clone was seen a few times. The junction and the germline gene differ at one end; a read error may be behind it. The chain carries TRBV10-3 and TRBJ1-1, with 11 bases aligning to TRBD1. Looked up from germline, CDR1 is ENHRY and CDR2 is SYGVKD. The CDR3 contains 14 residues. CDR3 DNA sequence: TGTGCCATTGGGACAGGGGGGCCAAACACTGAAGCTCTCTTT. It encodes CAIGTGGPNTEALF.

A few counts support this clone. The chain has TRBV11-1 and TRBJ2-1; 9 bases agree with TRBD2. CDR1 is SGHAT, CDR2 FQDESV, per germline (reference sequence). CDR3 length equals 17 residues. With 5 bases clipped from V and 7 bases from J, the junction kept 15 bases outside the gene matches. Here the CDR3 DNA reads TGTGCCAGCAGCCCCCGCGCCTTAGCGGGAGTCTCAAATGAGCAGTTCTTC. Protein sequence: CASSPRALAGVSNEQFF.

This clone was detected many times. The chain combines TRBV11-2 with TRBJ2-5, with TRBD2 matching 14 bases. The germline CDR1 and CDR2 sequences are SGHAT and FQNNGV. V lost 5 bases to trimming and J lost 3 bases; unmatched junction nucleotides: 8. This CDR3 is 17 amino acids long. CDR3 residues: CASSPGTSGSWEETQYF. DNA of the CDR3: TGTGCCAGCAGCCCTGGGACTAGCGGGAGTTGGGAAGAGACCCAGTACTTC.

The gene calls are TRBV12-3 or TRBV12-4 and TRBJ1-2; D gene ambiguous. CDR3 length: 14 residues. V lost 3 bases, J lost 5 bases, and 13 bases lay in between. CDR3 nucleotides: TGTGCCAGCAGTTTTGATGGCCAAGGGTATGGCTACACCTTC. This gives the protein CASSFDGQGYGYTF.

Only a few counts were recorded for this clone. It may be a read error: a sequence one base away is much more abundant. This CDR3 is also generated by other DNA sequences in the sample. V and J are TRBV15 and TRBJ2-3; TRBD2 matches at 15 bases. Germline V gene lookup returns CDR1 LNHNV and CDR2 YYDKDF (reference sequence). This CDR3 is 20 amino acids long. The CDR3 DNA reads TGCGCCACCAGCAAGCACCCAGGACTAGCGGGAGGGCCGGTGTCAGATACGCAGTATTTT. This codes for CATSKHPGLAGGPVSDTQYF.

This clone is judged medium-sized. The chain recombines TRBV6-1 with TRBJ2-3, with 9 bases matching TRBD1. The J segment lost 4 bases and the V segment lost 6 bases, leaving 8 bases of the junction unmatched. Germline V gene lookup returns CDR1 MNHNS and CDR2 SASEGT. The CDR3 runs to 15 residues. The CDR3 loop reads CASRFGTGSPDTQYF. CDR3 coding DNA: TGTGCCAGCAGGTTCGGGACAGGGAGCCCAGATACGCAGTATTTT.

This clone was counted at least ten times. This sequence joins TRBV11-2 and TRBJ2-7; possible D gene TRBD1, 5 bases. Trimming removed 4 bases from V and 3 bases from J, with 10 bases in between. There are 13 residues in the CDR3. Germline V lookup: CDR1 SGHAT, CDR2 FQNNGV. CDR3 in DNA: TGTGCCAGCAGCTCCAGGGTCCTCTACGAGCAGTACTTC. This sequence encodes CASSSRVLYEQYF.

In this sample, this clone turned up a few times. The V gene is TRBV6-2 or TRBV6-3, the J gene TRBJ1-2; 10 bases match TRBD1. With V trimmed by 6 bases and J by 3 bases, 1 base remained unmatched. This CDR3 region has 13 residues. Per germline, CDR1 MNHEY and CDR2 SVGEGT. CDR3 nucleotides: TGTGCCAGCAGGGGGACAGGGGACTATGGCTACACCTTC. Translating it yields CASRGTGDYGYTF.

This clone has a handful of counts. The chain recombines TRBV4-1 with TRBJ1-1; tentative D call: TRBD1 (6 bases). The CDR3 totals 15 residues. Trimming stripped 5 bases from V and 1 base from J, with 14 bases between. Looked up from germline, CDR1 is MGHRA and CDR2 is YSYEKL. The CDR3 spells CASSLQDRQNTEAFF. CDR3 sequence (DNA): TGCGCCAGCAGCTTACAAGACAGGCAGAACACTGAAGCTTTCTTT.

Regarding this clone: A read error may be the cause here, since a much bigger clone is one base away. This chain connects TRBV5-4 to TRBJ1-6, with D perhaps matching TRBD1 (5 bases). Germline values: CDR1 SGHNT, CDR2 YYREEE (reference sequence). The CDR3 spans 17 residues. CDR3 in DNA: TGTGCCGGCAGCTTGGGGTCTGTTGGGGGAGGTAATTCACCCCTCCACTTT. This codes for CAGSLGSVGGGNSPLHF. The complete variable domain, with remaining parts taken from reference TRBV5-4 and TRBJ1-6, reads ETGVTQSPTHLIKTRGQQVTLRCSSQSGHNTVSWYQQALGQGPQFIFQYYREEENGRGNFPPRFSGLQFPNYSSELNVNALELDDSALYLCAGSLGSVGGGNSPLHFGNGTRLTVT.

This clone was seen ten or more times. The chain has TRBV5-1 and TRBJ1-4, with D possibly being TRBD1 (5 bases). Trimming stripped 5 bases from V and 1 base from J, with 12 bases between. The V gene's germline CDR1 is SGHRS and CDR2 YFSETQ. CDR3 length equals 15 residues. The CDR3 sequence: CASREQVLTNEKLFF. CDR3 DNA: TGCGCCAGCAGGGAACAGGTTTTAACTAATGAAAAACTGTTTTTT.

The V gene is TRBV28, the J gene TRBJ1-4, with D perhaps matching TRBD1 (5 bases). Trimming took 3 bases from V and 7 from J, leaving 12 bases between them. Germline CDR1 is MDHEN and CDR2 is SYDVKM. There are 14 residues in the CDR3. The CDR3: CASSLGGRVEKLFF. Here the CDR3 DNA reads TGTGCCAGCAGTTTGGGGGGTCGCGTTGAAAAACTGTTTTTT.